The sequence of this TCR beta chain was determined in a study of shared clonotypes between healthy human individuals. Broader study findings: Generally, naive subsets (rather than memory subsets) showed larger estimated richness.

A CD45RA+ naive subset and a CD45RA-negative memory subset were split from CD4+ cells. As to this clone: Its cognate antigen is unknown.

From germline, CDR1 is SGHTA and CDR2 FQGNSA. This CDR3 has 14 residues. The ends were cut back, 6 bases at V and 2 bases at J, with 13 bases in the middle. Each PCR replicate from the sorted subsets contained 150 to 250 ng DNA, which is about 30,000 T cell genomes. The authors' processing: Filtering differed, since immunoSEQ gave only junction sequences and no quality scores. Profiled with immunoSEQ multiplex PCR; TCRdb holds only in-frame clones, not every one. V and J calls and clone size are those listed in that table; D and trimming were worked out from the DNA. Of approximately 1.5 million clones in the sample, 98% were seen once.

Input material: naive CD4+ T cells sorted from blood. Subset of the sample: CD45RA+ positively selected. The rearrangement uses TRBV7-2 and TRBJ1-1, with D unclear. This receptor was identified in a man aged 25 to 45 in good health. The CDR3 loop reads CASSYHPLNTEAFF. The CDR3 nucleotides are TGTGCCAGCAGTTATCACCCGTTAAACACTGAAGCTTTCTTT.